These 2 T cell receptor beta chains share one sample of origin, sequenced in a study of cytomegalovirus exposure and HLA in healthy donors. The study ran its PCR with 60 Vbeta and 13 Jbeta primers. Clones were sequenced by immunoSEQ multiplex PCR, and TCRdb holds only the in-frame ones, with some missing. The sample gives more than 100,000 clones, over 70% of which show up once; 3.5% to 4.5% is in the top ten. The sample comprised PBMCs. These receptor sequences come from a man aged 50-60 years in good health and CMV-seropositive.

The V call is TRBV10-3, the J call TRBJ2-2, with D maybe TRBD2 (5 bases). V was shortened by 0 bases and J by 7 bases, with 12 bases between the two germline ends. The CDR3 spans 15 residues. The germline V gene has CDR1 ENHRY and CDR2 SYGVKD. The DNA of the CDR3 is TGTGCCATCAGTGAGTCAACTAGATTTGGCGGGGAGCTGTTTTTT. It specifies CAISESTRFGGELFF.

This clone was seen a handful of times. The J gene is TRBJ1-5, the V gene TRBV5-8; 12 bases fit TRBD1. Germline V gene lookup returns CDR1 SGHTS and CDR2 YDEGEE. The CDR3 consists of 17 residues. V gave up 3 bases and J gave up 4 bases; unmatched junction bases: 8. CDR3 DNA: TGTGCCAGCAGCTGGGGGACAGGGGGCGCGGGGAATCAGCCCCAGCATTTT. Its translation: CASSWGTGGAGNQPQHF. Variable domain in full (rest from reference TRBV5-8 and TRBJ1-5): EAGVTQSPTHLIKTRGQQATLRCSPISGHTSVYWYQQALGLGLQFLLWYDEGEERNRGNFPPRFSGRQFPNYSSELNVNALELEDSALYLCASSWGTGGAGNQPQHFGDGTRLSIL.